The 16 T cell receptor beta chains given below trace back to one sample, sequenced in a study of CD8+CD57+ T cells in acquired aplastic anemia. Genomic DNA constituted the template upon which TCR beta VDJ and CDR3 profiling was performed. TCRdb re-called the reads with MiXCR, one entry per CDR3 protein. The table records hundreds of thousands of distinct CDR3 sequences, roughly 34% of them present only once. Patients chosen for sequencing had CD8+CD57+ cells that had expanded, as shown by flow cytometry. What was sequenced was sorted CD4+, CD8+, or CD8+CD57+ T cells (not recorded which) from PBMCs. The receptors were gathered from a human donor with aplastic anemia.

The V gene is TRBV3-1, the J gene TRBJ2-7, with 7 nucleotides matching TRBD1. Germline V gives CDR1 LGHDT, CDR2 YNNKEL (reference sequence). Germline trimming cut 3 bases from V and 7 bases from J; bases unmatched to any gene: 15. The CDR3 extends over 16 amino acids. CDR3 DNA: TGTGCCAGCAGCCAGGGCTACCGGGACAGCGAGGGAGAGCAGTACTTC. This codes for CASSQGYRDSEGEQYF.

The rearrangement links TRBV5-4 to TRBJ1-1; 7 bases agree with TRBD1. The CDR3 sequence is 14 residues long. Trimming cost V 3 bases and J 6 bases; bases outside gene matches: 8. The germline gives CDR1 SGHNT, CDR2 YYREEE (reference sequence). DNA for the CDR3: TGTGCCAGCAGCTGGAAAACAGGGGCGGCTGAAGCTTTCTTT. Protein: CASSWKTGAAEAFF. The full variable domain, completed using reference TRBV5-4 and TRBJ1-1, is ETGVTQSPTHLIKTRGQQVTLRCSSQSGHNTVSWYQQALGQGPQFIFQYYREEENGRGNFPPRFSGLQFPNYSSELNVNALELDDSALYLCASSWKTGAAEAFFGQGTRLTVV.

Of note for this clonotype: A much bigger clone sits one base away, suggesting this may be a read error. The missing conserved phenylalanine or tryptophan at the end of this CDR3 makes a read error likely. The chain recombines TRBV5-6 with TRBJ2-7; 9 positions match TRBD1. CDR1 is SGHDT and CDR2 is YYEEEE in the germline V gene. The trim removed 4 bases at V and 3 bases at J, leaving 5 bases unmatched. The CDR3 runs 14 residues. DNA for the CDR3: TGTGCCAGCAGCGACAGGGGGTCGGGCTACGAGCAGTACTCC. Its translation: CASSDRGSGYEQYS.

The chain carries TRBV20-1 and TRBJ2-1; the match to TRBD2 covers 13 bases. The germline V gene has CDR1 DFQATT and CDR2 SNEGSKA (reference sequence). The CDR3 contains 15 residues. V dropped 4 bases and J dropped 8; count of bases not matched to a gene: 8. As DNA, the CDR3 is TGCAGTGCTAAAGGACTAGCGGGAGTTTACGATGAGCAGTTCTTC. Translating gives CSAKGLAGVYDEQFF.

Comment on this clonotype: This could be a read error, since a much larger clone is one nucleotide away. V usage is TRBV10-3 and J usage is TRBJ2-3; D uncertain. V was cut by 2 bases and J by 0 bases, with 6 bases left in between. This CDR3 comprises 14 residues. CDR1 is ENHRY and CDR2 is SYGVKD in the germline V gene. CDR3 sequence: CAISEDGSTDTQYF. The CDR3 nucleotides are TGTGCCATCAGTGAGGACGGAAGCACAGATACGCAGTATTTT.

The chain combines TRBV11-2 with TRBJ1-3; no definite D call. CDR3 length: 16 residues. V dropped 5 bases and J dropped 0 bases, with 14 bases sitting between them. CDR1 and CDR2 from the germline V gene are SGHAT and FQNNGV. DNA for the CDR3: TGTGCCAGCAGCAATGGGCCAGAATTCTCTGGAAACACCATATATTTT. Translation: CASSNGPEFSGNTIYF.

This clonotype has a handful of counts. J is TRBJ2-1 and V is TRBV20-1, with TRBD1 as a possible D gene (6 bases). Germline V gives CDR1 DFQATT, CDR2 SNEGSKA (reference sequence). V gave up 2 bases and J gave up 4 bases, with 6 bases separating them. The CDR3 runs 12 residues. The CDR3 bases are TGCAGTGCTAGACAGGGGTACAATGAGCAGTTCTTC. Amino acid sequence: CSARQGYNEQFF.

The V gene is TRBV25-1, the J gene TRBJ1-2, with 12 bases lining up with TRBD1. With 2 bases clipped from V and 8 bases from J, the junction kept 9 bases outside the gene matches. Germline V gene sequence: CDR1 MGHDK, CDR2 SYGVNS. The CDR3 is made up of 16 amino acids. The DNA for the CDR3 is TGTGCCAGCAGTGAAGGACCGGGGACAGGGGGCGCAGGCTACACCTTC. Its protein product is CASSEGPGTGGAGYTF.

This clonotype was found a few times. The chain links TRBV18 to TRBJ2-7, with a tentative D call TRBD2 (7 bases). CDR3 length: 17 amino acids. The germline V gene has CDR1 KGHSH and CDR2 LQKENI. V lost 3 bases, J lost 0 bases, and 18 bases lay in between. The CDR3 DNA sequence: TGTGCCAGCTCACCGACATGGGGGCGGGGGAACTCCTACGAGCAGTACTTC. Amino acids: CASSPTWGRGNSYEQYF.

Comments on this clonotype: One junction end does not reproduce the germline sequence, and a read error may be involved. As DNA, the CDR3 is TGCAGTGGGAAGATAGCGGGGGGGTCAGATACACAGTATTTT. Translated, it gives CSGKIAGGSDTQYF. The rearrangement joins TRBV20-1 to TRBJ2-3; TRBD2 matches at 11 bases. CDR1 and CDR2 (germline): DFQATT, SNEGSKA (reference sequence). The CDR3 is made up of 14 amino acids.

This clonotype was counted many times. CDR3 in amino acids: CASSIAHAVQTRYGYTF. CDR3 DNA: TGTGCCAGTAGTATAGCTCATGCAGTTCAAACCCGCTATGGCTACACCTTC. This sequence joins TRBV19 and TRBJ1-2; D uncertain. The CDR3 runs to 17 residues. V was clipped by 1 base and J by 4 bases, with 19 bases between them. Germline V gene sequence: CDR1 LNHDA, CDR2 SQIVND (reference sequence).

This clonotype was seen only a few times. The chain is built from TRBV6-1 and TRBJ2-7; D may be TRBD1 (7 bases). V was trimmed by 6 bases and J by 4 bases, leaving 19 bases between them. The CDR3 is 15 amino acids. Germline assignment: CDR1 MNHNS and CDR2 SASEGT. CDR3 loop: CASSRSRGAIYEQYF. In DNA form, the CDR3 reads TGTGCCAGCAGCCGGTCCAGGGGGGCGATTTACGAGCAGTACTTC.

The chain uses TRBV12-3 or TRBV12-4 and TRBJ1-1; possibly TRBD1 for D (6 bases). This CDR3 spans 16 amino acids. Between the trimmed V and J ends, which lost 2 bases and 3 bases, there was a span of 16 bases. CDR3 amino acids: CASSLSRGDPDTEAFF. CDR3 bases: TGTGCCAGCAGTTTAAGTAGGGGGGATCCGGACACTGAAGCTTTCTTT.

This clonotype has a handful of counts. The chain uses TRBV2 and TRBJ2-3, with 7 bases aligning to TRBD1. The CDR3 covers 14 residues. CDR1 is SNHLY, CDR2 FYNNEI, per germline. V was clipped by 7 bases and J by 2 bases; unmatched bases: 6. DNA of the CDR3: TGTGCCAGCATACCGACAGGGAACACAGATACGCAGTATTTT. Translating it yields CASIPTGNTDTQYF.

Concerning this clonotype itself: A read error may produce the germline difference seen at one junction end. V gene TRBV7-6 combines with J gene TRBJ1-1; no clear D. The CDR3 covers 14 residues. CDR1 SGHVS and CDR2 FNYEAQ come from the germline V gene. This CDR3 reads CASSDWSGNTEALF. CDR3 nucleotide sequence: TGTGCCAGCAGCGACTGGTCGGGAAACACTGAAGCTCTCTTT.

This clonotype was found a few times. The chain links TRBV9 to TRBJ2-7, with 13 bases that match TRBD2. The V segment lost 2 bases and the J segment 7 bases; nucleotides outside the gene matches: 9. The length of the CDR3 is 16 residues. CDR1 is SGDLS, CDR2 YYNGEE, per germline. CDR3 coding DNA: TGTGCCAGCAGCGTGACCCCACTAGCGGGAGGGTTGGAGCAGTACTTC. Protein sequence: CASSVTPLAGGLEQYF.